The 11 T cell receptor beta chains reported below all come from one sample, sequenced in a study of shared clonotypes between healthy human individuals. This table comes from immunoSEQ multiplex PCR, and its TCRdb copy is limited to in-frame clones, with some not included. The sample has 600,000 to 800,000 clones, around 77% seen once. Material: memory CD4+ T cells sorted from blood. The subset is: CD45RA-negative fraction. The receptor set was obtained from a woman aged 25 to 45 in good health.

V usage is TRBV6-5 and J usage is TRBJ2-3, with 9 bases matching TRBD2. The CDR3 runs to 16 residues. Trimming took 4 bases from V and 0 from J; bases not matched to a gene: 5. In germline, CDR1 is MNHEY, CDR2 SVGAGI. CDR3: CASSSPSGRSTDTQYF. For the CDR3, the DNA is TGTGCCAGCAGTTCTCCGAGCGGGAGGAGCACAGATACGCAGTATTTT.

The V and J genes are TRBV2 and TRBJ2-3; D may correspond to TRBD1 or TRBD2 (5 bases each). Deletions cut 7 bases from V and 6 bases from J, with 14 bases between. CDR3 length: 13 amino acids. Germline V lookup: CDR1 SNHLY, CDR2 FYNNEI. In DNA form, the CDR3 reads TGTGCCAGCACCCTGGGACGGTCGGATACGCAGTATTTT. Translation: CASTLGRSDTQYF.

V and J are TRBV18 and TRBJ2-7, with TRBD2 as a possible D gene (6 bases). The CDR3 is made up of 15 amino acids. V was clipped by 3 bases and J by 2 bases, with 14 bases between them. Germline assignment: CDR1 KGHSH and CDR2 LQKENI. The CDR3 is CASSPGTSETYEQYF. CDR3 DNA: TGTGCCAGCTCACCCGGGACTTCTGAGACCTACGAGCAGTACTTC.

This chain uses TRBV5-1 with TRBJ2-5; 8 bases line up with TRBD1. The length of the CDR3 is 15 residues. J was trimmed by 5 bases and V by 3 bases; bases with no gene match: 9. CDR1 and CDR2 from the germline V gene are SGHRS and YFSETQ. CDR3 DNA sequence: TGCGCCAGCAGCTCTCGGACAGGGCTTTATGAGACCCAGTACTTC. The encoded protein is CASSSRTGLYETQYF. The full variable domain, in which reference TRBV5-1 and TRBJ2-5 provide the parts outside the CDR3, is KAGVTQTPRYLIKTRGQQVTLSCSPISGHRSVSWYQQTPGQGLQFLFEYFSETQRNKGNFPGRFSGRQFSNSRSEMNVSTLELGDSALYLCASSSRTGLYETQYFGPGTRLLVL.

The V gene is TRBV27, the J gene TRBJ2-1; D is uncertain. Germline CDR1 is MNHEY and CDR2 is SMNVEV (reference sequence). This CDR3 spans 15 amino acids. The V gene lost 4 bases and the J gene lost 9 bases, with 19 bases spanning the gap. The CDR3 DNA sequence: TGTGCCAGCAGTTCTAGTACTATAGGCTACGGTGAGCAGTTCTTC. Its protein is CASSSSTIGYGEQFF.

The V call is TRBV10-2, the J call TRBJ2-7; D gene unclear. The V gene lost 4 bases and the J gene lost 3 bases, with 10 bases spanning the gap. CDR1 is WSHSY, CDR2 SAAADI, per germline. This CDR3 region has 13 residues. CDR3: CASSVGWIYEQYF. The CDR3 nucleotides are TGCGCCAGCAGTGTAGGGTGGATCTACGAGCAGTACTTC.

The rearrangement joins TRBV2 to TRBJ2-7; D unresolved. Germline values: CDR1 SNHLY, CDR2 FYNNEI. This CDR3 spans 15 amino acids. Trimming removed 2 bases at V and 3 bases at J, with 14 bases between. CDR3 region: CASSEIEFTSYEQYF. In DNA, the CDR3 is TGTGCCAGCAGTGAAATCGAGTTTACGAGCTACGAGCAGTACTTC.

This chain links TRBV7-9 with TRBJ2-1; 9 positions match TRBD2. CDR1 is SEHNR and CDR2 is FQNEAQ in the germline V gene (reference sequence). V shed 1 base, J shed 1 base, and the junction held 11 bases outside the gene matches. There are 19 residues in the CDR3. The CDR3, as DNA: TGTGCCAGCAGCTTAGAGGGTTATGGCGGGAGGGGTTCCTACAATGAGCAGTTCTTC. This encodes CASSLEGYGGRGSYNEQFF.

V is TRBV6-5 and J is TRBJ1-1, with 7 bases matching TRBD1. The CDR3 has 12 residues. Per germline, CDR1 MNHEY and CDR2 SVGAGI. With V trimmed by 6 bases and J by 3 bases, 1 base remained unmatched. The DNA of the CDR3 is TGTGCCAGCAGCGGACAGGACACTGAAGCTTTCTTT. The encoded protein is CASSGQDTEAFF.

The chain links TRBV18 to TRBJ2-2; unclear D gene. Germline V lookup: CDR1 KGHSH, CDR2 LQKENI. The V end lost 8 bases, the J end lost 3 bases, and 4 bases lay between the germline ends. The CDR3 loop spans 11 amino acids. CDR3 nucleotides: TGTGCCAGCACAGACACCGGGGAGCTGTTTTTT. It is translated as CASTDTGELFF.

The rearrangement uses TRBV7-3 and TRBJ1-1, with D uncertain. CDR1 SGHTA and CDR2 FQGTGA come from the germline V gene. CDR3 size: 14 residues. Trimming cost V 5 bases and J 10 bases, with 20 bases left between them. CDR3 DNA sequence: TGTGCCAGCAGCCCTGTTTCCGGGTTGGATAGAGCTTTCTTT. It translates to CASSPVSGLDRAFF.